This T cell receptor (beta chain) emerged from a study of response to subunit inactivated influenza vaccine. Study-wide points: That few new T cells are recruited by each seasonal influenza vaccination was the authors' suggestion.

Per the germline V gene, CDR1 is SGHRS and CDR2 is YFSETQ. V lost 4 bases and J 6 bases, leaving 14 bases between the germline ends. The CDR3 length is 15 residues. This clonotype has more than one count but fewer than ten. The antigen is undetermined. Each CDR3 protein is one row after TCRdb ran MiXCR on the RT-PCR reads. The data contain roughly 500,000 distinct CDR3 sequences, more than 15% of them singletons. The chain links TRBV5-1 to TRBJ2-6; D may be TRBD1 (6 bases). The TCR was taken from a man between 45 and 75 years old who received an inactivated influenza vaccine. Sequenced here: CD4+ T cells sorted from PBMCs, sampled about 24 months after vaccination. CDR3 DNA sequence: TGCGCCAGCAGCCCCACAGGGTACACGGCCAACGTCCTGACTTTC. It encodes CASSPTGYTANVLTF.